The clone carrying this TCR beta chain has only one observation. Its antigen is undetermined. This record comes from a study of shared clonotypes between healthy human individuals. The study's findings and limits: It was observed that 4% to 6% of naive CD4 clonotypes were shared across several donors.

V shed 2 bases and J shed 2 bases, with 10 bases lying between them. The CDR3 loop spans 14 amino acids. CDR1 is LGHNA and CDR2 is YSLEER in the germline V gene. Terminally differentiated effector memory CD45RA+ cells were excluded by CCR7 positive selection of CD45RO-negative cells. Clones were read by immunoSEQ multiplex PCR, and TCRdb kept only the in-frame ones, dropping some. The sample holds some 2,000,000 clones; approximately 94% are singletons and the top ten take 0.9% to 1.4%. Sequenced sample: naive CD8+ T cells sorted from blood. The TCR originated in a man in his late teens or twenties in good health. This chain uses TRBV4-3 with TRBJ2-7, with no clear D. Written as DNA, the CDR3 is TGCGCCAGCAGCCAACGGTTCTCTCCCTACGAGCAGTACTTC. Protein product: CASSQRFSPYEQYF.